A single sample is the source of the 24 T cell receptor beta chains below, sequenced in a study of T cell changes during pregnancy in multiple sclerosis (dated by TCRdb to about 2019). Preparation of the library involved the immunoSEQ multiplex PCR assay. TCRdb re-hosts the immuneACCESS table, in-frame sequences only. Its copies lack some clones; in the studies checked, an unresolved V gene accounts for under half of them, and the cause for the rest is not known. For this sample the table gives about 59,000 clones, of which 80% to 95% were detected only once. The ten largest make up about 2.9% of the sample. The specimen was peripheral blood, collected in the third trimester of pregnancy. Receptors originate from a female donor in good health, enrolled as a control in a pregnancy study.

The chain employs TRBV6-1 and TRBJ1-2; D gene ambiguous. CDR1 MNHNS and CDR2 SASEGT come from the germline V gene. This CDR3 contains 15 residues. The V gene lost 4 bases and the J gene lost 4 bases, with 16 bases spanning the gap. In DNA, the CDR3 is TGTGCCAGCAGTGTAGGTGGAGGGAAGGTCTATGGCTACACCTTC. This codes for CASSVGGGKVYGYTF.

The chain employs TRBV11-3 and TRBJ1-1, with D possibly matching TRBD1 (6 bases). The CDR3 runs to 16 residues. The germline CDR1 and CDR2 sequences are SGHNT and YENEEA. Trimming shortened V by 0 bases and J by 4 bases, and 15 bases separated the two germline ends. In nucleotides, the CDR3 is TGTGCCAGCAGCTTAGATGTGTCAGGGGAACCCACTGAAGCTTTCTTT. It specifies CASSLDVSGEPTEAFF. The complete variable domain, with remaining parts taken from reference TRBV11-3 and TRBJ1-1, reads EAGVVQSPRYKIIEKKQPVAFWCNPISGHNTLYWYLQNLGQGPELLIRYENEEAVDDSQLPKDRFSAERLKGVDSTLKIQPAELGDSAVYLCASSLDVSGEPTEAFFGQGTRLTVV.

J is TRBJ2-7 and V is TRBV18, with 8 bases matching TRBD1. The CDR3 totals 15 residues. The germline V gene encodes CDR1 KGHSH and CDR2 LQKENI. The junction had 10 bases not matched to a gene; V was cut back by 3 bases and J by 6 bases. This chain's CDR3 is CASSPRQGASGEQYF. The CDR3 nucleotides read TGTGCCAGCTCACCCCGCCAGGGGGCATCGGGCGAGCAGTACTTC.

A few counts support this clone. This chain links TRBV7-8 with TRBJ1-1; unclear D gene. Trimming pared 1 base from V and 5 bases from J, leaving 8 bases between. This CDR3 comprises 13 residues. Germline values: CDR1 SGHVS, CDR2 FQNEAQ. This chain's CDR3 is CASSLVHGTEAFF. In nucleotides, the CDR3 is TGTGCCAGCAGCTTAGTCCACGGTACTGAAGCTTTCTTT.

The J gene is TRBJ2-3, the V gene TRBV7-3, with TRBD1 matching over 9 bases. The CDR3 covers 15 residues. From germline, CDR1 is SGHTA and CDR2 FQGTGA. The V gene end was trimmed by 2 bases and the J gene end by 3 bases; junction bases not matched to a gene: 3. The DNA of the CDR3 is TGTGCCAGCAGCTTATCCGGACAGGGGACAGATACGCAGTATTTT. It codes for CASSLSGQGTDTQYF.

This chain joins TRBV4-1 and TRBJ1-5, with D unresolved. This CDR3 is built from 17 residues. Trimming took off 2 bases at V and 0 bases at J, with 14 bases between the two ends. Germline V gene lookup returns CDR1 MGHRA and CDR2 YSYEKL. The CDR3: CASSQSGLTLSNQPQHF. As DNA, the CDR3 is TGCGCCAGCAGCCAAAGTGGGTTGACACTTAGCAATCAGCCCCAGCATTTT.

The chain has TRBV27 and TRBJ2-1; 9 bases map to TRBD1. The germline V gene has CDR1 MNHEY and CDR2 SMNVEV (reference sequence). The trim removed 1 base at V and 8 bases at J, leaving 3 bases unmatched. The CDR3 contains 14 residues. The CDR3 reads CASSLWDRVDEQFF. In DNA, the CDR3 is TGTGCCAGCAGTTTATGGGACAGGGTCGATGAGCAGTTCTTC.

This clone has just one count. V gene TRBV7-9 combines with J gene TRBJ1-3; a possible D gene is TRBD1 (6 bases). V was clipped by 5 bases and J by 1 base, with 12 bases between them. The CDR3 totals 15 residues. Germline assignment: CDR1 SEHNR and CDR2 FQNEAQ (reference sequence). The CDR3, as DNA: TGTGCCAGCAGCCCCCAGGGGTGGTCTGGAAACACCATATATTTT. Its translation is CASSPQGWSGNTIYF. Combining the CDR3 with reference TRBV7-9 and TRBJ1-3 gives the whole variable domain DTGVSQNPRHKITKRGQNVTFRCDPISEHNRLYWYRQTLGQGPEFLTYFQNEAQLEKSRLLSDRFSAERPKGSFSTLEIQRTEQGDSAMYLCASSPQGWSGNTIYFGEGSWLTVV.

The CDR3 sequence: CASGSGEETQYF. The CDR3, as DNA: TGTGCCAGCGGTTCGGGGGAAGAGACCCAGTACTTC. This chain links TRBV28 with TRBJ2-5; possible D gene TRBD2, 6 bases. Germline CDR1 MDHEN, CDR2 SYDVKM. The CDR3 has 12 residues. Trimming pared 8 bases from V and 3 bases from J, leaving 10 bases between.

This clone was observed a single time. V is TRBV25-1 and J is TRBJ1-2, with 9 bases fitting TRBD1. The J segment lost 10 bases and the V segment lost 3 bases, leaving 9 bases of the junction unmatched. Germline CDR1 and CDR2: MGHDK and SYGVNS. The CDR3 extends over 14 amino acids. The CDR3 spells CASSEGQGLWDYTF. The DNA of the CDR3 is TGTGCCAGCAGTGAGGGACAGGGCCTCTGGGACTACACCTTC.

The CDR3 protein is CASSQGRGPGANVLTF. The DNA for the CDR3 is TGTGCCAGCAGTCAAGGGCGGGGGCCTGGGGCCAACGTCCTGACTTTC. The V call is TRBV9, the J call TRBJ2-6, with TRBD2 as a possible D gene (7 bases). Per the germline V gene, CDR1 is SGDLS and CDR2 is YYNGEE. The CDR3 contains 16 residues. V gave up 5 bases and J gave up 2 bases, with 14 bases separating them.

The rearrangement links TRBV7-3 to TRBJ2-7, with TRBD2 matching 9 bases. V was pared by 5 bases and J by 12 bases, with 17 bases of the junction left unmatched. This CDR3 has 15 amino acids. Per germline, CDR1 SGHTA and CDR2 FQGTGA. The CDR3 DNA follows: TGTGCCAGCAGCCCCGGGAATAGCGGGAGCCCTTTACTGTACTTC. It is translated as CASSPGNSGSPLLYF.

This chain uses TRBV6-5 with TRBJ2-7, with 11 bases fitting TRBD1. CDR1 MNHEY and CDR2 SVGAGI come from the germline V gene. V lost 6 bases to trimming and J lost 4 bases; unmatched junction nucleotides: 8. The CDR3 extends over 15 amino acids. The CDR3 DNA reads TGTGCCAGCAGACGAACCGGGACAGGGGGTTACGAGCAGTACTTC. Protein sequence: CASRRTGTGGYEQYF.

In nucleotides, the CDR3 is TGTGCCAGCAGTGTTAACCTAGAAATGAACACTGAAGCTTTCTTT. Protein: CASSVNLEMNTEAFF. The rearrangement uses TRBV27 and TRBJ1-1; no firm D call. This CDR3 spans 15 amino acids. Germline CDR1 MNHEY, CDR2 SMNVEV (reference sequence). The ends were cut back, 5 bases at V and 0 bases at J, with 13 bases in the middle.

CDR3: CSVGGRDYGYTF. The CDR3 coding sequence is TGCAGCGTTGGGGGGCGCGACTATGGCTACACCTTC. V gene TRBV29-1 combines with J gene TRBJ1-2; D perhaps matches TRBD1 (6 bases). Trimming took 4 bases from V and 3 from J, leaving 9 bases between them. Germline V gives CDR1 SQVTM, CDR2 ANQGSEA. The CDR3 is 12 residues long.

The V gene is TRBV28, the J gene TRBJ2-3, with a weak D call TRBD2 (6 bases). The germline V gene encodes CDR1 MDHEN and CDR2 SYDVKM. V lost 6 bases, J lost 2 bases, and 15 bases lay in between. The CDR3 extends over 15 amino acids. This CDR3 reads CASRTGDGVTDTQYF. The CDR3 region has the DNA TGTGCCAGCAGAACGGGGGACGGAGTCACAGATACGCAGTATTTT. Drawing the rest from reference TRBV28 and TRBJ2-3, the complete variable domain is DVKVTQSSRYLVKRTGEKVFLECVQDMDHENMFWYRQDPGLGLRLIYFSYDVKMKEKGDIPEGYSVSREKKERFSLILESASTNQTSMYLCASRTGDGVTDTQYFGPGTRLTVL.

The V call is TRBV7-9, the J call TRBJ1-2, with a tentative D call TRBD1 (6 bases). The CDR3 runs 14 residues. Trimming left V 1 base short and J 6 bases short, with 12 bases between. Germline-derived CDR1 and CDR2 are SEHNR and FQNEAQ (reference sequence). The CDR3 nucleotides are TGTGCCAGCAGCTTAGATACAGGGACCGATGGCTACACCTTC. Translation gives CASSLDTGTDGYTF.

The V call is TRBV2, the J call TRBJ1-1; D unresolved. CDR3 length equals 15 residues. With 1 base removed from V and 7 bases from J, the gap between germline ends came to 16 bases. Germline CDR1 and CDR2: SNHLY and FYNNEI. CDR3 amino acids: CASSEEMVGAGEAFF. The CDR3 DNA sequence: TGTGCCAGCAGTGAAGAGATGGTTGGCGCGGGTGAAGCTTTCTTT.

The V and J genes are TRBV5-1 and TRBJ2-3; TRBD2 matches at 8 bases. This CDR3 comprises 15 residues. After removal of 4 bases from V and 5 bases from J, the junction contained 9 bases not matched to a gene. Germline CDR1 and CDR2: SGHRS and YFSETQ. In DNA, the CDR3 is TGCGCCAGCAGCGCTAGCGGGCTTAGACAAGATACGCAGTATTTT. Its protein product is CASSASGLRQDTQYF.

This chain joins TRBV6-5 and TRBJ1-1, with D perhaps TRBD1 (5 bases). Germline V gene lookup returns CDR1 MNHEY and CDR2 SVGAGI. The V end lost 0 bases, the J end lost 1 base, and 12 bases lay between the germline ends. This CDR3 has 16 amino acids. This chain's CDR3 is CASSYSTKGWNTEAFF. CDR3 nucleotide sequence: TGTGCCAGCAGTTACTCGACAAAGGGGTGGAACACTGAAGCTTTCTTT.

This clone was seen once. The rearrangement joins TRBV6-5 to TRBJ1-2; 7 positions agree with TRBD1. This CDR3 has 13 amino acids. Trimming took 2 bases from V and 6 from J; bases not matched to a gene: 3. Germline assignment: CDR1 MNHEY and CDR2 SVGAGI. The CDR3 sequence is CASSYVQGDGYTF. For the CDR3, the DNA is TGTGCCAGCAGTTACGTCCAGGGGGATGGCTACACCTTC.

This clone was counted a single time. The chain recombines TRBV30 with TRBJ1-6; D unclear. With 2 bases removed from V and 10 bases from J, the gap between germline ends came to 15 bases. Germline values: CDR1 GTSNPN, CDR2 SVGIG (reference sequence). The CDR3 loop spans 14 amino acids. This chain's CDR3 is CAWSIGEVGSPLHF. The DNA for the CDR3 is TGTGCCTGGAGTATAGGAGAGGTTGGGTCACCCCTCCACTTT. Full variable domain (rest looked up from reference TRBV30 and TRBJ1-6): SQTIHQWPATLVQPVGSPLSLECTVEGTSNPNLYWYRQAAGRGLQLLFYSVGIGQISSEVPQNLSASRPQDRQFILSSKKLLLSDSGFYLCAWSIGEVGSPLHFGNGTRLTVT.

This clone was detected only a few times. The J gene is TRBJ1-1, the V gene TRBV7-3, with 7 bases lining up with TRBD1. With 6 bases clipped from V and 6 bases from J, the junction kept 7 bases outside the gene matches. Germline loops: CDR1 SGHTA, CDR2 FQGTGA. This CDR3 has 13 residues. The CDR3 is CASSVTGVAEAFF. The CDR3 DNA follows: TGTGCCAGCAGTGTAACAGGGGTGGCTGAAGCTTTCTTT.

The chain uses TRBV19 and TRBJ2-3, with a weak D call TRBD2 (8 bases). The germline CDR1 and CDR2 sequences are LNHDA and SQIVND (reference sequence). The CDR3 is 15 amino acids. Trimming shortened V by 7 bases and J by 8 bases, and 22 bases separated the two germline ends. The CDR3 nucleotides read TGTGCCAGTACCACCCTAGCGGGCCCAGGGGGTACGCAGTATTTT. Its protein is CASTTLAGPGGTQYF.